Shown below are 31 T cell receptor beta chains from a single sample sequenced in a study of T cell clusters in autoimmune cytopenias. Multiplex touch-down PCR amplified TRB using TRB-A and TRB-B pools in one tube. TCRdb reprocessed the multiplex PCR reads and stores each CDR3 protein as one record, lacking DNA. Its table lists about 1,400 distinct CDR3 sequences. Each sample's input was roughly 250 ng genomic DNA, some 38,000 genome equivalents. The sequenced sample consisted of peripheral blood. Receptor source: a human donor with an autoimmune cytopenia or autoimmune hepatitis (not recorded which).

By frequency, this clonotype registers medium-sized. The chain has TRBV27 and TRBJ2-2; TCRdb returns TRBD2, unconfirmable since there is no DNA. This CDR3 is 15 amino acids long. Germline CDR1 is MNHEY and CDR2 is SMNVEV (reference sequence). CDR3 amino acids: CASSTGLRITGELFF.

This clonotype counts as medium-sized by frequency. This rearrangement joins TRBV27 to TRBJ2-1; TCRdb outputs TRBD1, but without DNA this stays unchecked. Germline CDR1 and CDR2: MNHEY and SMNVEV (reference sequence). The CDR3 totals 15 residues. This CDR3 reads CASSPDREAYNEQFF.

By frequency, this clonotype registers large (0.1 to 1%). The CDR3 sequence is CASRTGTGYEQYF. This sequence joins TRBV6-5 and TRBJ2-7; TCRdb's assignment of TRBD1 cannot be checked, as there is no DNA. This CDR3 is 13 amino acids long. The germline gives CDR1 MNHEY, CDR2 SVGAGI.

This clonotype registers medium-sized by frequency. This chain joins TRBV7-9 and TRBJ2-5; TCRdb indicates TRBD1, and absent DNA this call remains unverified. The CDR3 runs 12 residues. The V gene's germline CDR1 is SEHNR and CDR2 FQNEAQ (reference sequence). The CDR3 protein is CASSIQGETQYF.

In terms of frequency, this clonotype is medium-sized (0.01 to 0.1%). The chain recombines TRBV19 with TRBJ1-2; TCRdb's D call of TRBD1 is untestable without DNA. The CDR3 is 14 amino acids. Germline V lookup: CDR1 LNHDA, CDR2 SQIVND (reference sequence). The CDR3 reads CASTMGQGNYGYTF.

This clonotype is called medium-sized based on its frequency. V usage is TRBV13 and J usage is TRBJ2-7. The CDR3 length is 13 residues. In germline, CDR1 is PRHDT, CDR2 FYEKMQ (reference sequence). CDR3 amino acids: CASSLLGVHEQYF.

This clonotype counts as medium-sized by frequency. This rearrangement joins TRBV27 to TRBJ2-7; lacking DNA, the TRBD2 call made by TCRdb goes unchecked. There are 15 residues in the CDR3. Germline lookup yields CDR1 MNHEY and CDR2 SMNVEV (reference sequence). The CDR3 reads CASSLLAGVSGEQYF.

By frequency, this clonotype registers medium-sized. V gene TRBV12-3 or TRBV12-4 combines with J gene TRBJ2-5; there is no DNA to check the TCRdb D call of TRBD1. The CDR3 is made up of 15 amino acids. CDR3 loop: CASSIAGGGVETQYF.

The J gene is TRBJ1-5, the V gene TRBV2. The length of the CDR3 is 14 residues. The germline gives CDR1 SNHLY, CDR2 FYNNEI. CDR3: CASSSGLSNQPQHF.

This clonotype registers medium-sized (0.01 to 0.1%) by frequency. The V and J genes are TRBV30 and TRBJ1-1; TCRdb names TRBD1, which stays unverified in the absence of DNA. Germline V lookup: CDR1 GTSNPN, CDR2 SVGIG (reference sequence). The CDR3 spans 13 residues. CDR3 protein: CAWSGRARTEAFF. Drawing the rest from reference TRBV30 and TRBJ1-1, the complete variable domain is SQTIHQWPATLVQPVGSPLSLECTVEGTSNPNLYWYRQAAGRGLQLLFYSVGIGQISSEVPQNLSASRPQDRQFILSSKKLLLSDSGFYLCAWSGRARTEAFFGQGTRLTVV.

This clonotype is medium-sized by frequency. The chain joins TRBV6-5 to TRBJ2-2; TCRdb returns TRBD2, unconfirmable since there is no DNA. The CDR3 consists of 16 residues. Germline V lookup: CDR1 MNHEY, CDR2 SVGAGI. CDR3 sequence: CASRPVAGGYTGELFF.

Measured by frequency, this clonotype is medium-sized. The chain employs TRBV19 and TRBJ1-5. Per germline, CDR1 LNHDA and CDR2 SQIVND (reference sequence). This CDR3 comprises 15 residues. The CDR3 here is CASSIDRPVNQPQHF.

J is TRBJ2-1 and V is TRBV2; the D gene TCRdb calls, TRBD1, cannot be checked with no DNA. The CDR3 totals 13 residues. Germline CDR1 SNHLY, CDR2 FYNNEI. Here the CDR3 reads CASDGTGLYEQFF.

The rearrangement links TRBV5-6 to TRBJ1-6. This CDR3 comprises 17 residues. CDR1 SGHDT and CDR2 YYEEEE come from the germline V gene. CDR3 in amino acids: CASSSLKKGSINSPLHF.

The V call is TRBV19, the J call TRBJ1-5; absent DNA, TCRdb's TRBD1 call cannot be checked. The CDR3 sequence is 14 residues long. Germline values: CDR1 LNHDA, CDR2 SQIVND (reference sequence). The CDR3 sequence is CASSIQTGNQPQHF.

This clonotype is called medium-sized based on its frequency. The chain employs TRBV7-2 and TRBJ1-4; the D call of TRBD1 rests on TCRdb alone, since no DNA is present to check it. Looked up from germline, CDR1 is SGHTA and CDR2 is FQGNSA. This CDR3 is built from 15 residues. This CDR3 is CASSLGGDSLPKLFF.

By frequency, this clonotype is medium-sized (0.01 to 0.1%). The rearrangement uses TRBV30 and TRBJ2-3; lacking DNA, the TRBD2 call made by TCRdb goes unchecked. CDR3 length equals 15 residues. Germline V lookup: CDR1 GTSNPN, CDR2 SVGIG (reference sequence). The CDR3 protein is CAWIGLAASTDTQYF.

By frequency, this clonotype registers medium-sized. This sequence joins TRBV18 and TRBJ2-5. In germline, CDR1 is KGHSH, CDR2 LQKENI. The CDR3 is 13 amino acids. The CDR3 loop is CASSPLYQETQYF.

The chain joins TRBV10-3 to TRBJ1-2. CDR3 length equals 14 residues. Looked up from germline, CDR1 is ENHRY and CDR2 is SYGVKD. The CDR3 region is CAISESKFFDGYTF.

This sequence joins TRBV14 and TRBJ2-7; TCRdb's D gene call, TRBD1, goes unchecked for lack of DNA. This CDR3 region has 16 residues. CDR1 is SGHDN, CDR2 FVKESK, per germline. CDR3 amino acids: CASSQESWTGAYEQYF.

Considering frequency, this clonotype is medium-sized. This chain links TRBV29-1 with TRBJ1-5; the D call from TCRdb, TRBD1, cannot be confirmed without DNA. Germline-derived CDR1 and CDR2 are SQVTM and ANQGSEA. The CDR3 is 14 amino acids. CDR3 protein: CSVATGYGNQPQHF.

This clonotype is labeled medium-sized based on frequency. The chain has TRBV18 and TRBJ2-5. The CDR3 is 14 residues long. Germline values: CDR1 KGHSH, CDR2 LQKENI. The CDR3 is CASSPGVSQETQYF. Based on the CDR3 plus reference TRBV18 and TRBJ2-5, the full variable domain is NAGVMQNPRHLVRRRGQEARLRCSPMKGHSHVYWYRQLPEEGLKFMVYLQKENIIDESGMPKERFSAEFPKEGPSILRIQQVVRGDSAAYFCASSPGVSQETQYFGPGTRLLVL.

This clonotype is classed as medium-sized (0.01 to 0.1%) by frequency. This chain uses TRBV12-3 or TRBV12-4 with TRBJ2-2; no DNA is available, so the TRBD2 call from TCRdb remains unchecked. This CDR3 is built from 18 residues. The CDR3 spells CASSSGIGTSGFTGELFF.

Measured by frequency, this clonotype is medium-sized. CDR3 region: CASSLGQSNQPQHF. The chain links TRBV12-3 or TRBV12-4 to TRBJ1-5; no DNA is available, so the TRBD1 call from TCRdb remains unchecked. CDR3 length equals 14 residues.

The chain recombines TRBV27 with TRBJ2-1; the TCRdb D gene call, TRBD1, has no DNA to confirm it. Germline lookup yields CDR1 MNHEY and CDR2 SMNVEV (reference sequence). This CDR3 has 13 residues. The CDR3 loop is CASSASRDTEQFF.

This chain joins TRBV11-2 and TRBJ2-4; TCRdb gives TRBD1 as the D gene, but with no DNA this cannot be confirmed. There are 14 residues in the CDR3. Germline V gives CDR1 SGHAT, CDR2 FQNNGV. The CDR3 region is CASSLEPTGAAQYF.

The chain recombines TRBV20-1 with TRBJ1-5; the D call from TCRdb, TRBD1, cannot be confirmed without DNA. The CDR3 contains 16 residues. The germline V gene has CDR1 DFQATT and CDR2 SNEGSKA (reference sequence). The CDR3: CSATTGGGRGNQPQHF.

This clonotype is labeled medium-sized based on frequency. J is TRBJ2-7 and V is TRBV5-4; no DNA is available, so the TRBD2 call from TCRdb remains unchecked. The V gene's germline CDR1 is SGHNT and CDR2 YYREEE (reference sequence). The CDR3 has 16 amino acids. The CDR3 spells CASSLALPSDAYEQYF.

This clonotype is labeled large based on frequency. CDR3 loop: CASRRGTDTQYF. The chain has TRBV6-6 and TRBJ2-3; TCRdb's D call, TRBD2, is unchecked because there is no DNA. Germline CDR1 MNHNY, CDR2 SVGAGI (reference sequence). The CDR3 runs 12 residues.

By frequency, this clonotype registers medium-sized. The chain joins TRBV28 to TRBJ2-7; there is no DNA to check the TCRdb D call of TRBD2. The V gene's germline CDR1 is MDHEN and CDR2 SYDVKM. The length of the CDR3 is 14 residues. The CDR3 sequence: CASRAGTQNYEQYF. Full variable domain (rest looked up from reference TRBV28 and TRBJ2-7): DVKVTQSSRYLVKRTGEKVFLECVQDMDHENMFWYRQDPGLGLRLIYFSYDVKMKEKGDIPEGYSVSREKKERFSLILESASTNQTSMYLCASRAGTQNYEQYFGPGTRLTVT.

This clonotype is called medium-sized based on its frequency. This sequence joins TRBV12-3 or TRBV12-4 and TRBJ2-7; as DNA is missing, the TRBD2 call by TCRdb cannot be tested. The CDR3 totals 13 residues. The CDR3 protein is CASSLVGGYEQYF.